This entry is about one T cell receptor (beta chain). The antigen remains unidentified. One junction end does not reproduce the germline sequence, and a read error may be involved. This sample includes further DNA sequences coding for the same CDR3. This entry is derived from a study of cytomegalovirus exposure and HLA in healthy donors. Study results and caveats: Cytomegalovirus status, reportedly, was diagnosed with high specificity and sensitivity by the classifier.

A multiplex PCR was run with 60 Vbeta primers and 13 Jbeta primers. The method was immunoSEQ multiplex PCR; TCRdb's version includes in-frame clones alone and lacks a portion of them. Found here are fewer than 200,000 clones, approximately 80% of them singletons; the top ten hold about 13%. The CDR3 totals 12 residues. Per germline, CDR1 SEHNR and CDR2 FQNEAQ (reference sequence). Source material: PBMCs. The clonotype comes from a woman aged 50 to 60 in good health and CMV-seronegative. The J gene is TRBJ2-7, the V gene TRBV7-9; D perhaps matches TRBD1 (6 bases). The CDR3 nucleotides are TGTTCCAGCAGCCCCGGACAGTACGAGCAGTACTTC. It encodes CSSSPGQYEQYF.